This T cell receptor (beta chain) was profiled in a study of CDR3 diversity in severe acne. Germline V gene lookup returns CDR1 ENHRY and CDR2 SYGVKD. This CDR3 is 15 amino acids long. A note on this clonotype: A junction end diverges from the germline sequence, so it may reflect a read error.

TCRdb ran MiXCR on the PCR reads and lists one entry per CDR3 protein. The sample holds over 70,000 distinct CDR3 sequences; under 65% are singletons and the top ten take 14%. This chain connects TRBV10-3 to TRBJ1-1, with D perhaps TRBD1 (5 bases). Sequencing was carried out using blood. The receptor was derived from a male donor in good health, without acne. The CDR3 sequence: CASSSRAERNTEAFF. DNA for the CDR3: TGTGCCAGCAGTTCCAGGGCCGAGAGGAACACTGAAGCTTTCTTT.